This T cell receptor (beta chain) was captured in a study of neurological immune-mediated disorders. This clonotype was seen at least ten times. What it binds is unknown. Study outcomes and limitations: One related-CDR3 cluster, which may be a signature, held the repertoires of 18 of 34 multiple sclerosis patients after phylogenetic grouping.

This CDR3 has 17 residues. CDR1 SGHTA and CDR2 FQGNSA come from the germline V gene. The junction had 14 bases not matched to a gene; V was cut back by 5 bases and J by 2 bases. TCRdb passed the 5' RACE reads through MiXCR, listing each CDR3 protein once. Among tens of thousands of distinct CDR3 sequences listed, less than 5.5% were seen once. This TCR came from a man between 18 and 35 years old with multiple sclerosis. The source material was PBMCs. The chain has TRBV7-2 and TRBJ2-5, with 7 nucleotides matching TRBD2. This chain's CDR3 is CASSPQGGGVSQETQYF. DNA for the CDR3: TGTGCCAGCAGCCCCCAGGGTGGGGGGGTATCACAAGAGACCCAGTACTTC.